This entry lists 30 T cell receptor beta chains sequenced from one sample in a study of blood T cell repertoires in COVID-19. Libraries were prepared by immunoSEQ multiplex PCR; TCRdb keeps only in-frame clonotypes and omits some of them. The table has almost 400,000 clones, around 89% seen once. Sequenced: PBMCs or T cells enriched from blood (not recorded which). The receptors come from a woman in her twenties or thirties with acute COVID-19.

The rearrangement uses TRBV6-1 and TRBJ1-2, with D unclear. Germline lookup yields CDR1 MNHNS and CDR2 SASEGT. The V end was cut by 2 bases, the J end by 7 bases, with 17 bases between. This CDR3 is 15 amino acids long. CDR3 bases: TGTGCCAGCAGTGAAAATCTAGCTGCGCACGGTGGCTACACCTTC. Its protein product is CASSENLAAHGGYTF.

The V gene is TRBV4-3, the J gene TRBJ1-5, with unresolved D. V gave up 3 bases and J gave up 7 bases, with 13 bases separating them. CDR1 and CDR2 (germline): LGHNA, YSLEER. The CDR3 contains 14 residues. The CDR3 protein is CASSQGAGTQPQHF. CDR3 DNA sequence: TGCGCCAGCAGCCAGGGTGCAGGCACACAGCCCCAGCATTTT.

The J gene is TRBJ2-3, the V gene TRBV5-1, with 8 nucleotides matching TRBD1. Germline values: CDR1 SGHRS, CDR2 YFSETQ. The CDR3 has 15 amino acids. Trimming at V came to 4 bases and at J to 0 bases, leaving 4 bases not matched to a gene. The CDR3 nucleotides are TGCGCCAGCAGCCTACAGGGGGAGAGCACAGATACGCAGTATTTT. Translating it yields CASSLQGESTDTQYF.

Written as DNA, the CDR3 is TGCGCCAGCAGCAGCGGACCCCCGAACACCGGGGAGCTGTTTTTT. Translation: CASSSGPPNTGELFF. The chain combines TRBV5-1 with TRBJ2-2; TRBD2 is a possible D gene (5 bases). The CDR3 has 15 residues. V dropped 4 bases and J dropped 0 bases, with 10 bases sitting between them. Germline V gene lookup returns CDR1 SGHRS and CDR2 YFSETQ. Full variable domain (remainder filled in from reference TRBV5-1 and TRBJ2-2): KAGVTQTPRYLIKTRGQQVTLSCSPISGHRSVSWYQQTPGQGLQFLFEYFSETQRNKGNFPGRFSGRQFSNSRSEMNVSTLELGDSALYLCASSSGPPNTGELFFGEGSRLTVL.

This chain joins TRBV5-5 and TRBJ1-4, with 7 bases that match TRBD1. This CDR3 has 19 residues. V lost 3 bases and J lost 5; bases outside the gene matches: 19. CDR1 and CDR2 (germline): SGHKS, YYEKEE (reference sequence). The CDR3 is CASSSLSPIYRGGNEKLFF. CDR3 nucleotide sequence: TGTGCCAGCAGCTCCCTTTCCCCGATTTACAGGGGCGGAAATGAAAAACTGTTTTTT.

This clone was seen a single time. This rearrangement joins TRBV5-8 to TRBJ1-2; D unresolved. This CDR3 contains 12 residues. Between the trimmed V and J ends, which lost 10 bases and 4 bases, there was a span of 14 bases. Per the germline V gene, CDR1 is SGHTS and CDR2 is YDEGEE. In DNA, the CDR3 is TGTGCCCACGGCGCGGGCTTCTATGGCTACACCTTC. Translated: CAHGAGFYGYTF.

The rearrangement joins TRBV13 to TRBJ1-6; the D is unclear. The V gene lost 5 bases and the J gene lost 2 bases, with 10 bases spanning the gap. The CDR3 extends over 15 amino acids. Germline V CDR1 and CDR2: PRHDT, FYEKMQ (reference sequence). CDR3 DNA sequence: TGTGCCAGCAGCCCCCGAGGGACCTATAATTCACCCCTCCACTTT. It translates to CASSPRGTYNSPLHF.

In this sample, this clone turned up a few times. The chain joins TRBV28 to TRBJ1-3, with D hard to call. V lost 6 bases and J 4 bases, leaving 16 bases between the germline ends. This CDR3 comprises 15 residues. Germline loops: CDR1 MDHEN, CDR2 SYDVKM. Here the CDR3 reads CASSSSPGAGNTIYF. The CDR3 region has the DNA TGTGCCAGCAGCAGTTCCCCTGGTGCCGGAAACACCATATATTTT.

CDR3 DNA sequence: TGTGCCAGCAGCTTTAGGGACAGCTACGAGCAGTACTTC. This translates into CASSFRDSYEQYF. This chain links TRBV12-3 or TRBV12-4 with TRBJ2-7; 7 bases match TRBD1. The CDR3 is 13 residues long. J was trimmed by 3 bases and V by 6 bases; bases with no gene match: 5.

The count of this clone is one. The chain combines TRBV24-1 with TRBJ1-1; TRBD1 matches 8 bases. Germline values: CDR1 KGHDR, CDR2 SFDVKD. The CDR3 sequence is 17 residues long. V gave up 3 bases and J gave up 2 bases; unmatched junction bases: 10. CDR3 sequence: CATSDGRLAGGNTEAFF. The CDR3 DNA is TGTGCCACCAGTGATGGACGCCTTGCAGGGGGCAACACTGAAGCTTTCTTT.

A note on this clone: The sample holds other DNA sequences that translate to the same CDR3. As DNA, the CDR3 is TGTGCCAGCAGCGGGACAGGGAACTATGGCTACACCTTC. Translating gives CASSGTGNYGYTF. The chain couples TRBV2 to TRBJ1-2; TRBD1 matches 9 bases. This CDR3 has 13 amino acids. Germline assignment: CDR1 SNHLY and CDR2 FYNNEI. V shed 6 bases, J shed 2 bases, and the junction held 1 base outside the gene matches.

The chain combines TRBV12-5 with TRBJ2-1, with D possibly matching TRBD2 (6 bases). Germline CDR1 LGHNT, CDR2 FRNRAP. V gave up 6 bases and J gave up 0 bases, with 24 bases separating them. CDR3 length equals 19 residues. The DNA for the CDR3 is TGTGCTAGTGGGGCACTATTTAGTCGGGACGGGAGCTCCTACAATGAGCAGTTCTTC. Translated: CASGALFSRDGSSYNEQFF.

This sequence joins TRBV12-5 and TRBJ1-4; 7 bases line up with TRBD1. The V gene end was trimmed by 7 bases and the J gene end by 5 bases; junction bases not matched to a gene: 7. The CDR3 totals 14 residues. In germline, CDR1 is LGHNT, CDR2 FRNRAP. The CDR3 here is CASALGQENEKLFF. CDR3 DNA sequence: TGTGCTAGTGCCTTAGGACAGGAAAATGAAAAACTGTTTTTT.

This chain uses TRBV5-6 with TRBJ1-2, with 7 nucleotides matching TRBD1. The V and J ends lost 4 bases and 1 base, in that order; junction bases with no gene match: 7. The CDR3 contains 15 residues. Germline values: CDR1 SGHDT, CDR2 YYEEEE. The CDR3 sequence is CASSKSGTVNYGYTF. The CDR3 region has the DNA TGTGCCAGCAGCAAATCCGGGACAGTTAACTATGGCTACACCTTC.

The chain uses TRBV18 and TRBJ1-1; no definite D call. Trimming cost V 2 bases and J 7 bases, with 5 bases left between them. CDR1 is KGHSH, CDR2 LQKENI, per germline. The CDR3 runs 11 residues. The CDR3 DNA reads as TGTGCCAGCTCACCAGGAGGTGAAGCTTTCTTT. Translating gives CASSPGGEAFF.

The V gene is TRBV6-5, the J gene TRBJ2-3; possible D gene TRBD2, 6 bases. The length of the CDR3 is 15 residues. Looked up from germline, CDR1 is MNHEY and CDR2 is SVGAGI. V dropped 2 bases and J dropped 3 bases, with 12 bases sitting between them. The CDR3 coding sequence is TGTGCCAGCAGTTACGGCGCGGGGCGGACAGATACGCAGTATTTT. Its protein is CASSYGAGRTDTQYF.

Of note for this clone: Other DNA sequences in the same sample also yield this CDR3. The chain carries TRBV9 and TRBJ1-5; D perhaps matches TRBD1 (5 bases). V shed 2 bases and J shed 0 bases, with 9 bases lying between them. Germline-derived CDR1 and CDR2 are SGDLS and YYNGEE. The CDR3 extends over 15 amino acids. The CDR3 here is CASSVGGSSNQPQHF. The CDR3 DNA follows: TGTGCCAGCAGCGTGGGGGGGTCTAGCAATCAGCCCCAGCATTTT. Drawing the rest from reference TRBV9 and TRBJ1-5, the complete variable domain is DSGVTQTPKHLITATGQRVTLRCSPRSGDLSVYWYQQSLDQGLQFLIQYYNGEERAKGNILERFSAQQFPDLHSELNLSSLELGDSALYFCASSVGGSSNQPQHFGDGTRLSIL.

The chain uses TRBV7-2 and TRBJ2-1, with D tentatively TRBD2 (6 bases). V was cut by 5 bases and J by 10 bases, with 15 bases left in between. The CDR3 extends over 13 amino acids. CDR1 is SGHTA and CDR2 is FQGNSA in the germline V gene. Written as DNA, the CDR3 is TGTGCCAGCAGCCCTCCGGCGGGGAGGGAGCAGTTCTTC. Translation: CASSPPAGREQFF.

This rearrangement joins TRBV18 to TRBJ1-2; 9 nucleotides align to TRBD1. The V and J ends lost 6 bases and 7 bases, in that order; junction bases with no gene match: 9. The CDR3 contains 14 residues. The germline gives CDR1 KGHSH, CDR2 LQKENI. The CDR3 nucleotides read TGTGCCAGCTCGCCGGACAGGGGCATGAGTGGCTACACCTTC. It codes for CASSPDRGMSGYTF.

This rearrangement joins TRBV10-2 to TRBJ2-1; TRBD2 agrees at 9 bases. The CDR3 has 15 residues. V gave up 4 bases and J gave up 7 bases; unmatched junction bases: 8. Germline CDR1 and CDR2: WSHSY and SAAADI. The CDR3 nucleotides are TGCGCCAGCAGTGCCAGCGGGGGGACCGGAAATGAGCAGTTCTTC. Protein sequence: CASSASGGTGNEQFF.

This rearrangement joins TRBV11-2 to TRBJ1-4; maybe TRBD1 (5 bases). CDR3 length equals 16 residues. The V and J ends lost 5 bases and 8 bases respectively, with 21 bases between them. Germline values: CDR1 SGHAT, CDR2 FQNNGV. The CDR3 loop reads CASSLSGRGEDEKLFF. The CDR3 nucleotides are TGTGCCAGCAGCCTTTCCGGGAGGGGAGAAGACGAAAAACTGTTTTTT.

This chain joins TRBV19 and TRBJ2-1; 9 bases are shared with TRBD2. Germline loops: CDR1 LNHDA, CDR2 SQIVND (reference sequence). The length of the CDR3 is 16 residues. Trimming at V came to 7 bases and at J to 2 bases, leaving 9 bases not matched to a gene. CDR3 protein: CASTNLGGGAYNEQFF. The DNA of the CDR3 is TGTGCCAGTACCAACCTTGGCGGGGGGGCCTACAATGAGCAGTTCTTC.

This clone was seen only a few times. V and J are TRBV9 and TRBJ1-1; 7 bases fit TRBD1. The germline CDR1 and CDR2 sequences are SGDLS and YYNGEE. The CDR3 spans 12 residues. J lost 8 bases, V lost 4 bases, and 5 bases had no gene match. The CDR3 is CASSSWDSEAFF. CDR3 bases: TGTGCCAGCAGCTCTTGGGACAGCGAAGCTTTCTTT.

This clone appeared a single time. In the same sample, other DNA sequences code for this CDR3. The CDR3 DNA reads TGTGCCAGCTCACCGGCCATGAACACTGAAGCTTTCTTT. Protein sequence: CASSPAMNTEAFF. The chain links TRBV18 to TRBJ1-1; D call uncertain. V gave up 3 bases and J gave up 0 bases, with 5 bases separating them. Looked up from germline, CDR1 is KGHSH and CDR2 is LQKENI. The CDR3 spans 13 residues.

The sample holds a few counts of this clone. V and J are TRBV3-1 (or the pseudogene TRBV3-2) and TRBJ2-5; 14 bases line up with TRBD2. The junction had 10 bases not matched to a gene; V was cut back by 2 bases and J by 2 bases. The germline gives CDR1 LGHDT, CDR2 YNNKEL (reference sequence). The CDR3 is made up of 19 amino acids. CDR3 nucleotide sequence: TGTGCCAGCAGCCAACACGGACTAGCGGGGGGATCAAAACAAGAGACCCAGTACTTC. This codes for CASSQHGLAGGSKQETQYF.

The J gene is TRBJ1-6, the V gene TRBV19, with D uncertain. Trimming pared 7 bases from V and 7 bases from J, leaving 8 bases between. From germline, CDR1 is LNHDA and CDR2 SQIVND (reference sequence). The CDR3 has 12 residues. Here the CDR3 reads CASNYRNSPLHF. The CDR3 nucleotides read TGTGCCAGTAATTACAGAAATTCACCCCTCCACTTT.

This clone was detected once. This chain connects TRBV29-1 to TRBJ2-6, with 10 bases identical to TRBD1. CDR1 and CDR2 from the germline V gene are SQVTM and ANQGSEA. The CDR3 is 16 amino acids. The V and J ends lost 3 bases and 4 bases, in that order; junction bases with no gene match: 6. This CDR3 reads CSVDWGQGTGANVLTF. DNA of the CDR3: TGCAGCGTTGATTGGGGACAGGGGACCGGGGCCAACGTCCTGACTTTC.

V gene TRBV25-1 combines with J gene TRBJ1-1, with TRBD1 matching over 11 bases. Germline-derived CDR1 and CDR2 are MGHDK and SYGVNS. The CDR3 length is 17 residues. After removal of 5 bases from V and 1 base from J, the junction contained 9 bases not matched to a gene. CDR3 loop: CASSPGTGGSGNTEAFF. Here the CDR3 DNA reads TGTGCCAGCAGTCCAGGGACAGGGGGGTCCGGGAACACTGAAGCTTTCTTT.

The chain has TRBV12-3 or TRBV12-4 and TRBJ1-5; D not certain. Trimming removed 6 bases from V and 5 bases from J, with 8 bases in between. The CDR3 is 12 residues long. The CDR3 DNA follows: TGTGCCAGCAGCCGAGACTATCAGCCCCAGCATTTT. Translated, it gives CASSRDYQPQHF.

This clone was seen a handful of times. This rearrangement joins TRBV11-3 to TRBJ2-7, with TRBD1 matching 10 bases. This CDR3 contains 14 residues. CDR1 is SGHNT, CDR2 YENEEA, per germline. V dropped 3 bases and J dropped 7; count of bases not matched to a gene: 6. The CDR3 reads CASSFSGTGAEQYF. CDR3 nucleotide sequence: TGTGCCAGCAGCTTCTCCGGGACAGGGGCTGAGCAGTACTTC.